The sequence of this T cell receptor beta chain was determined in a study of T cells in Graves' hyperthyroidism and ophthalmopathy. The overall study: Peripheral blood draws took place at initial diagnosis, ahead of any treatment.

The CDR3 regions of TCR beta were amplified from RNA transcripts. The TCR CDR3 was amplified in a first-round RT-PCR using the HTBI primer set. TCRdb reprocessed the multiplex PCR reads with MiXCR, giving one entry per CDR3 protein. The data show about 720,000 distinct CDR3 sequences, with around 17% seen just once and under 10% held by the top ten. This clonotype was detected only a few times. Diagnoses were established using clinical symptoms, serum thyroxine and TRAb, thyroid ultrasound and orbital computed tomography. Extraction of PBMCs used 7.5 to 10 ml of fresh peripheral blood. Germline trimming cut 5 bases from V and 2 bases from J; bases unmatched to any gene: 5. CDR3 length: 15 residues. From germline, CDR1 is SGHTA and CDR2 FQGTGA.

The receptor's source is a man between 18 and 29 years old with Graves' hyperthyroidism. Source material: blood. The chain has TRBV7-3 and TRBJ2-2; 7 nucleotides line up with TRBD2. The CDR3 DNA reads TGTGCCAGCAGCCAGGGACTACCTAACACCGGGGAGCTGTTTTTT. Amino acid sequence: CASSQGLPNTGELFF. Full variable domain (remainder filled in from reference TRBV7-3 and TRBJ2-2): GAGVSQTPSNKVTEKGKYVELRCDPISGHTALYWYRQSLGQGPEFLIYFQGTGAADDSGLPNDRFFAVRPEGSVSTLKIQRTERGDSAVYLCASSQGLPNTGELFFGEGSRLTVL.